This is a list of T cell receptor beta chains from one sample in a study of cytomegalovirus exposure and HLA in healthy donors. The table came from immunoSEQ multiplex PCR; TCRdb's copy has only in-frame clones and leaves some out. Of some 160,000 clones listed, approximately 70% are singletons. Source material: PBMCs. The receptors derive from a woman between 18 and 30 years old in good health and CMV-seropositive. Both conserved end residues are part of each CDR3. A D gene is named only where the DNA matches it firmly. Expanded clones are given a class, and other clones once, few, many or no size at all.

size: few; J: TRBJ1-5; length: 13; D: .; V: TRBV10-1; DNA: TGCGCCAGCAGGGACAGCAGCAATCAGCCCCAGCATTTT; CDR3: CASRDSSNQPQHF
size: .; J: TRBJ1-4; length: 14; D: .; V: TRBV7-6; DNA: TGTGCCAGCAGCGCGGGACGGTATAATGAAAAACTGTTTTTT; CDR3: CASSAGRYNEKLFF
size: few; J: TRBJ2-1; length: 17; D: TRBD1; V: TRBV27; DNA: TGTGCCAGCAGTTTAACAAAGACAGGGCCACCCTACAATGAGCAGTTCTTC; CDR3: CASSLTKTGPPYNEQFF
size: .; J: TRBJ1-6; length: 16; D: TRBD1; V: TRBV4-1; DNA: TGCGCCAGCAGCCAAGCCGGGACAGGGGATAATTCACCCCTCCACTTT; CDR3: CASSQAGTGDNSPLHF
size: .; J: TRBJ2-7; length: 15; D: .; V: TRBV5-4; DNA: TGTGCCAGCAGCTTGTGGACCCAGCATGGGGGGGAGCAGTACTTC; CDR3: CASSLWTQHGGEQYF
size: .; J: TRBJ2-4; length: 14; D: .; V: TRBV9; DNA: TGTGCCAGCAGCGCGGGACTAGCCAAAAACATTCAGTACTTC; CDR3: CASSAGLAKNIQYF
size: .; J: TRBJ1-1; length: 15; D: TRBD1; V: TRBV4-3; DNA: TGCGCCAGCAGCCATTCCGTTCAGGGGGCCACTGAAGCTTTCTTT; CDR3: CASSHSVQGATEAFF
size: few; J: TRBJ1-1; length: 14; D: .; V: TRBV2; DNA: .; CDR3: CASILDRVNTEAFF
size: .; J: TRBJ1-1; length: 15; D: TRBD1; V: TRBV28; DNA: TGTGCCAGCAGCCCCGGGGACAGGGGAAACACTGAAGCTTTCTTT; CDR3: CASSPGDRGNTEAFF
size: .; J: TRBJ1-5; length: 16; D: .; V: TRBV28; DNA: TGTGCCAGCAGTTTATTGGAGAATCCACGGCATCAGCCCCAGCATTTT; CDR3: CASSLLENPRHQPQHF
size: .; J: TRBJ1-5; length: 13; D: .; V: TRBV19; DNA: TGTGCCAGTAGTACAGGGGACAATCAGCCCCAGCATTTT; CDR3: CASSTGDNQPQHF
size: .; J: TRBJ2-3; length: 15; D: .; V: TRBV27; DNA: TGTGCCAGCAGTCAATGGCAGGGGGGTGCAGATACGCAGTATTTT; CDR3: CASSQWQGGADTQYF
size: .; J: TRBJ2-3; length: 14; D: TRBD2; V: TRBV18; DNA: TGTGCCAGCTCACCCCTAGCGGGGGAAGATACGCAGTATTTT; CDR3: CASSPLAGEDTQYF
size: once; J: TRBJ2-3; length: 14; D: .; V: TRBV11-3; DNA: TGTGCCAGCAGCTTAGCAAGCGTTACAGATACGCAGTATTTT; CDR3: CASSLASVTDTQYF
size: few; J: TRBJ2-1; length: 15; D: TRBD1; V: TRBV9; DNA: TGTGCCAGCAGCGTAGGTGATCAGGGGGTTCGTGAGCAGTTCTTC; CDR3: CASSVGDQGVREQFF
size: few; J: TRBJ1-1; length: 14; D: TRBD1; V: TRBV10-2; DNA: TGCGCCAGCAGTGACGGCCAGGGGGCCGATGAAGCTTTCTTT; CDR3: CASSDGQGADEAFF
size: .; J: TRBJ2-7; length: 19; D: TRBD1; V: TRBV28; DNA: TGTGCCAGCAGTTTAGGACTTAGCAGGGGACAGGGGACTCCCTACGAGCAGTACTTC; CDR3: CASSLGLSRGQGTPYEQYF
size: .; J: TRBJ1-4; length: 14; D: .; V: TRBV30; DNA: TGTGCCTGGAGTGTACCAGAGGCGGGGGAAAAACTGTTTTTT; CDR3: CAWSVPEAGEKLFF
size: once; J: TRBJ2-1; length: 16; D: .; V: TRBV12-1; DNA: TGTGCCAGCAGCCCCCCGGGACAGACGGCCTACAATGAGCAGTTCTTC; CDR3: CASSPPGQTAYNEQFF
size: few; J: TRBJ2-1; length: 15; D: .; V: TRBV19; DNA: TGTGCCAGTAGTATAGTCCAGGGTCCCGCCAATGAGCAGTTCTTC; CDR3: CASSIVQGPANEQFF
size: .; J: TRBJ1-2; length: 15; D: .; V: TRBV9; DNA: TGTGCCAGCAGCGTAGAGTCCCAGGGCAACTATGGCTACACCTTC; CDR3: CASSVESQGNYGYTF
size: .; J: TRBJ2-7; length: 15; D: .; V: TRBV28; DNA: TGTGCCAGCACCCCCCGCAGAGGGTACCCCTACGAGCAGTACTTC; CDR3: CASTPRRGYPYEQYF
size: .; J: TRBJ2-2; length: 16; D: TRBD2; V: TRBV5-1; DNA: TGCGCCAGCAGCTTATACAGCGGGGCCGGGGGCGGGGAGCTGTTTTTT; CDR3: CASSLYSGAGGGELFF
size: .; J: TRBJ1-4; length: 17; D: TRBD1; V: TRBV9; DNA: TGTGCCAGCAGCCTTAAAGACAGGGGGATTTATCATGAAAAACTGTTTTTT; CDR3: CASSLKDRGIYHEKLFF
size: .; J: TRBJ2-3; length: 14; D: TRBD1; V: TRBV7-9; DNA: TGTGCCAGCAGCTCCCGACAGGGTACAGATACGCAGTATTTT; CDR3: CASSSRQGTDTQYF
size: .; J: TRBJ2-1; length: 15; D: TRBD2; V: TRBV7-8; DNA: TGTGCCAGCAGCTTAACGGGGGGTTCGGGAAATGAGCAGTTCTTC; CDR3: CASSLTGGSGNEQFF
size: .; J: TRBJ2-7; length: 15; D: .; V: TRBV6-1; DNA: TGTGCCAGCAGTCGTATAGGGGTAGGCTCCTACGAGCAGTACTTC; CDR3: CASSRIGVGSYEQYF
size: .; J: TRBJ1-3; length: 17; D: .; V: TRBV6-1; DNA: TGTGCCAGCAGTGATTCACTGGGCCAGAGCTCTGGAAACACCATATATTTT; CDR3: CASSDSLGQSSGNTIYF